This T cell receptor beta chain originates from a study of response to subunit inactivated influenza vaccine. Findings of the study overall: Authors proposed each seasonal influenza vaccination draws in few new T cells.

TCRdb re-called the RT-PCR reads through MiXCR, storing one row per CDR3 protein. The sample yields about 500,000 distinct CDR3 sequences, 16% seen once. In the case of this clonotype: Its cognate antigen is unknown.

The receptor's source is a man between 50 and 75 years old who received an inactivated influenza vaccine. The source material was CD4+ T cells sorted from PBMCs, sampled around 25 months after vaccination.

The CDR3 reads CASSRQQDSNQPQHF. CDR3 DNA sequence: TGTGCCAGCAGCCGACAGCAAGATAGCAATCAGCCCCAGCATTTT. V and J are TRBV6-1 and TRBJ1-5, with D possibly TRBD1 on 5 matching bases. V gave up 6 bases and J gave up 0 bases, with 12 bases separating them. The germline V gene encodes CDR1 MNHNS and CDR2 SASEGT. The CDR3 totals 15 residues.